This TCR beta chain emerged from a study of vaccination effects on CD4 cells after COVID-19. As to this clone: The antigen is undetermined.

Ahead of sequencing, the ViraFEST assay grew antigen-specific CD4+ T cells using viral peptide pools. CD4+ T cells were isolated after about nine days of culture. Absence of prior SARS-CoV-2 infection characterized the vaccine recipients, who showed negative nucleocapsid antibodies. IL-2 at 10 IU/ml and peptides at 8.5 to 10 ug/ml were added to cultured PBMC, approximately 2.2 million per well. The protocol was immunoSEQ multiplex PCR, while the TCRdb copy is restricted to in-frame clones and leaves out a portion. The data contain over 25,000 clones, about 81% of them singletons. Trimming left V 5 bases short and J 6 bases short, with 8 bases between. This CDR3 spans 13 amino acids. In germline, CDR1 is MNHEY, CDR2 SVGAGI. Study observations and caveats: Common cold coronaviruses were cross-recognized by only 1 of 255 vaccine-induced clones in healthy vaccinees. Clones arising from infection and from vaccination showed marked clonal contraction late after vaccination. The study got few convalescent patients and did not collect any early post-infection timepoints.

The genes are TRBV6-5 and TRBJ1-6, with D possibly TRBD1 on 6 matching bases. The TCR comes from a human donor who received a COVID-19 vaccine. The sample here was CD4+ T cells from PBMCs cultured with SARS-CoV-2 spike peptides, taken before COVID-19 vaccination. The CDR3 loop is CASSRGTNSPLHF. In DNA, the CDR3 is TGTGCCAGCAGTAGGGGGACTAATTCACCCCTCCACTTT.